These 25 T cell receptor beta chains share one sample of origin, sequenced in a study of blood T cell repertoires in COVID-19. Sequencing used immunoSEQ multiplex PCR; TCRdb keeps in-frame clones, though not all of them. The table records about 180,000 clones, 70% to 90% of them present only once. Sequencing was carried out using peripheral blood. The receptor set was obtained from a man aged 65 to 79 with active or convalescent COVID-19.

The chain joins TRBV10-3 to TRBJ2-5; 10 positions agree with TRBD1. The CDR3 is made up of 12 amino acids. The junction had 2 bases not matched to a gene; V was cut back by 9 bases and J by 4 bases. CDR1 ENHRY and CDR2 SYGVKD come from the germline V gene. CDR3 residues: CAIGQGGETQYF. For the CDR3, the DNA is TGTGCCATTGGACAGGGGGGAGAGACCCAGTACTTC.

The chain has TRBV28 and TRBJ1-2; 7 nucleotides agree with TRBD1. The CDR3 is 15 amino acids. The germline V gene has CDR1 MDHEN and CDR2 SYDVKM. V dropped 5 bases and J dropped 5; count of bases not matched to a gene: 11. CDR3 in amino acids: CASSATRQGKYGYTF. The CDR3 DNA is TGTGCCAGCAGTGCAACTCGACAGGGCAAATATGGCTACACCTTC.

This clone was recorded once. The chain couples TRBV7-9 to TRBJ2-7; D perhaps matches TRBD2 (5 bases). The V and J ends lost 5 bases and 3 bases respectively, with 8 bases between them. This CDR3 is 12 amino acids long. Germline V gives CDR1 SEHNR, CDR2 FQNEAQ (reference sequence). The CDR3 region has the DNA TGTGCCAGCAGCCACCGGGACTACGAGCAGTACTTC. The encoded protein is CASSHRDYEQYF.

The chain has TRBV29-1 and TRBJ2-5, with D possibly being TRBD1 (6 bases). The CDR3 runs 12 residues. Looked up from germline, CDR1 is SQVTM and CDR2 is ANQGSEA. The ends were cut back, 8 bases at V and 2 bases at J, with 12 bases in the middle. CDR3 loop: CSTTGLQETQYF. CDR3 nucleotides: TGCAGCACCACAGGGCTACAAGAGACCCAGTACTTC.

CDR3 residues: CASSEGPGQLTGYTF. Written as DNA, the CDR3 is TGTGCCAGCAGTGAAGGACCGGGACAGCTTACGGGCTACACCTTC. The chain combines TRBV25-1 with TRBJ1-2; 7 bases match TRBD1. V gave up 2 bases and J gave up 8 bases; unmatched junction bases: 11. The CDR3 loop spans 15 amino acids. Germline assignment: CDR1 MGHDK and CDR2 SYGVNS.

The table lists this clone with a count of one. The chain joins TRBV5-1 to TRBJ2-1; maybe TRBD1 (6 bases). V shed 0 bases and J shed 7 bases, with 17 bases lying between them. The V gene's germline CDR1 is SGHRS and CDR2 YFSETQ. The CDR3 is 16 amino acids. As DNA, the CDR3 is TGCGCCAGCAGCTTGGAGGGGACATATGAGGGGAATGAGCAGTTCTTC. It encodes CASSLEGTYEGNEQFF.

J is TRBJ2-4 and V is TRBV14, with 8 bases that match TRBD1. This CDR3 has 16 residues. Looked up from germline, CDR1 is SGHDN and CDR2 is FVKESK. The J segment lost 0 bases and the V segment lost 4 bases, leaving 5 bases of the junction unmatched. This chain's CDR3 is CASSLGQVLAKNIQYF. The DNA for the CDR3 is TGTGCCAGCAGCCTGGGACAGGTTTTAGCCAAAAACATTCAGTACTTC.

The chain has TRBV6-2 or TRBV6-3 and TRBJ1-4; maybe TRBD1 (5 bases). V lost 0 bases and J 10 bases, leaving 18 bases between the germline ends. From germline, CDR1 is MNHEY and CDR2 SVGEGT. The CDR3 totals 16 residues. The CDR3 DNA reads TGTGCCAGCAGTTACTCACCCGGGGGACTATACGGAAAACTGTTTTTT. Encoded protein: CASSYSPGGLYGKLFF.

V is TRBV6-5 and J is TRBJ1-4, with a tentative D call TRBD1 (6 bases). Germline CDR1 is MNHEY and CDR2 is SVGAGI. V was pared by 7 bases and J by 7 bases, with 16 bases between. The CDR3 contains 14 residues. The CDR3 is CASKRLTGFEKLFF. Written as DNA, the CDR3 is TGTGCCAGCAAGAGATTGACAGGCTTTGAAAAACTGTTTTTT.

The chain employs TRBV19 and TRBJ1-1, with 8 bases lining up with TRBD1. V lost 5 bases, J lost 2 bases, and 7 bases stayed unmatched. Germline V lookup: CDR1 LNHDA, CDR2 SQIVND (reference sequence). This CDR3 is built from 15 residues. CDR3 in DNA: TGTGCCAGTAGTCCGGACAGGGTGGGTAACACTGAAGCTTTCTTT. Translation gives CASSPDRVGNTEAFF.

This rearrangement joins TRBV24-1 to TRBJ2-7; TRBD2 agrees at 14 bases. V lost 3 bases, J lost 1 base, and 4 bases stayed unmatched. The germline gives CDR1 KGHDR, CDR2 SFDVKD. The CDR3 length is 17 residues. The CDR3 DNA reads as TGTGCCACCAGTGATGCGACTAGCGGGAGGGCTTCCTACGAGCAGTACTTC. This codes for CATSDATSGRASYEQYF.

The chain links TRBV7-2 to TRBJ2-3, with unresolved D. Germline assignment: CDR1 SGHTA and CDR2 FQGNSA. V was clipped by 2 bases and J by 0 bases, with 12 bases between them. The CDR3 runs to 16 residues. As DNA, the CDR3 is TGTGCCAGCAGCTTAAGTCCCATGACTAGCACAGATACGCAGTATTTT. It translates to CASSLSPMTSTDTQYF.

This chain uses TRBV6-5 with TRBJ1-6; D is uncertain. Trimming cost V 5 bases and J 7 bases, with 12 bases left between them. Germline CDR1 MNHEY, CDR2 SVGAGI. The CDR3 sequence is 14 residues long. The CDR3 here is CASSPDRGNSPLHF. The DNA of the CDR3 is TGTGCCAGCAGTCCCGACCGGGGAAATTCACCCCTCCACTTT.

This clone was seen only a few times. The rearrangement links TRBV6-5 to TRBJ2-2, with 8 bases matching TRBD2. V lost 0 bases and J lost 6; bases outside the gene matches: 6. Germline-derived CDR1 and CDR2 are MNHEY and SVGAGI. The CDR3 has 16 residues. The CDR3 spells CASSYSRGGRAGELFF. The DNA of the CDR3 is TGTGCCAGCAGTTACTCTCGGGGGGGTAGAGCCGGGGAGCTGTTTTTT.

The CDR3 sequence: CASSFPGKPGELFF. The CDR3 bases are TGTGCCAGCAGTTTCCCAGGGAAACCCGGGGAGCTGTTTTTT. J is TRBJ2-2 and V is TRBV6-5; D possibly corresponds to TRBD1 (5 bases). Trimming took off 4 bases at V and 6 bases at J, with 12 bases between the two ends. Germline V gene sequence: CDR1 MNHEY, CDR2 SVGAGI. The CDR3 is 14 amino acids.

The chain combines TRBV7-2 with TRBJ1-5, with unresolved D. The length of the CDR3 is 15 residues. CDR1 is SGHTA and CDR2 is FQGNSA in the germline V gene. V lost 3 bases to trimming and J lost 7 bases, with 16 bases between them. CDR3 in amino acids: CASSLAAVQQQPQHF. In DNA, the CDR3 is TGTGCCAGCAGCTTGGCGGCGGTCCAGCAACAGCCCCAGCATTTT. The variable domain in full, with the rest retrieved from reference TRBV7-2 and TRBJ1-5, is GAGVSQSPSNKVTEKGKDVELRCDPISGHTALYWYRQSLGQGLEFLIYFQGNSAPDKSGLPSDRFSAERTGGSVSTLTIQRTQQEDSAVYLCASSLAAVQQQPQHFGDGTRLSIL.

J is TRBJ1-3 and V is TRBV28, with TRBD1 matching over 7 bases. Germline V gives CDR1 MDHEN, CDR2 SYDVKM. CDR3 length equals 15 residues. With 4 bases clipped from V and 5 bases from J, the junction kept 8 bases outside the gene matches. The CDR3 DNA reads as TGTGCCAGCAGTTCAAACGGGGACAGCCGAAACACCATATATTTT. It encodes CASSSNGDSRNTIYF.

The CDR3 DNA reads as TGTGCCAGCAGCGCCTCAGGGGGCAGCTATGGCTACACCTTC. This translates into CASSASGGSYGYTF. The chain carries TRBV9 and TRBJ1-2; 8 bases are shared with TRBD1. CDR1 and CDR2 from the germline V gene are SGDLS and YYNGEE. Germline trimming cut 3 bases from V and 4 bases from J; bases unmatched to any gene: 5. CDR3 length: 14 residues.

The gene calls are TRBV4-1 and TRBJ1-2; D may be TRBD1 (6 bases). CDR1 and CDR2 from the germline V gene are MGHRA and YSYEKL. CDR3 size: 15 residues. V shed 0 bases and J shed 8 bases, with 16 bases lying between them. CDR3 loop: CASSQDHPGVEGYTF. CDR3 nucleotide sequence: TGCGCCAGCAGCCAAGATCACCCAGGGGTGGAAGGCTACACCTTC.

This clone was counted a single time. This chain joins TRBV11-2 and TRBJ1-3; TRBD1 matches at 8 bases. Trimming took 4 bases from V and 7 from J; bases not matched to a gene: 3. The CDR3 runs to 13 residues. CDR1 SGHAT and CDR2 FQNNGV come from the germline V gene. The CDR3 nucleotides read TGTGCCAGCAGCTGGACAGGGAAGAACACCATATATTTT. Translation gives CASSWTGKNTIYF.

In this sample, this clone turned up once. This sequence joins TRBV5-6 and TRBJ1-1; D is undetermined. Germline CDR1 is SGHDT and CDR2 is YYEEEE. The length of the CDR3 is 13 residues. V was shortened by 4 bases and J by 2 bases, with 9 bases between the two germline ends. This chain's CDR3 is CASSLGRNTEAFF. DNA of the CDR3: TGTGCCAGCAGCCTCGGTCGTAACACTGAAGCTTTCTTT.

The gene calls are TRBV5-4 and TRBJ2-6; D is ambiguous. From germline, CDR1 is SGHNT and CDR2 YYREEE (reference sequence). CDR3 length: 17 residues. Trimming cost V 0 bases and J 2 bases, with 12 bases left between them. The CDR3, as DNA: TGTGCCAGCAGCTTGGAGAGGCGGTCCCCTGGGGCCAACGTCCTGACTTTC. Amino acid sequence: CASSLERRSPGANVLTF.

The chain carries TRBV7-3 and TRBJ2-1; D remains ambiguous. The CDR3 covers 11 residues. Trimming took off 5 bases at V and 6 bases at J, with 5 bases between the two ends. Germline V gives CDR1 SGHTA, CDR2 FQGTGA. CDR3 in DNA: TGTGCCAGCAGCGTGGCCAATGAGCAGTTCTTC. Protein product: CASSVANEQFF.

This chain links TRBV5-1 with TRBJ2-7, with 7 positions matching TRBD1. The germline gives CDR1 SGHRS, CDR2 YFSETQ. Trimming at V came to 4 bases and at J to 2 bases, leaving 12 bases not matched to a gene. CDR3 length: 16 residues. This chain's CDR3 is CASSPAQNRGAYEQYF. CDR3 nucleotides: TGCGCCAGCAGCCCCGCCCAGAACAGGGGAGCCTACGAGCAGTACTTC.

V gene TRBV10-2 combines with J gene TRBJ1-1, with 9 bases fitting TRBD1. J was trimmed by 2 bases and V by 7 bases; bases with no gene match: 8. The CDR3 totals 15 residues. Germline CDR1 and CDR2: WSHSY and SAAADI. CDR3 sequence: CASIVPGQGNTEAFF. DNA of the CDR3: TGCGCCAGCATTGTACCGGGACAGGGAAACACTGAAGCTTTCTTT.